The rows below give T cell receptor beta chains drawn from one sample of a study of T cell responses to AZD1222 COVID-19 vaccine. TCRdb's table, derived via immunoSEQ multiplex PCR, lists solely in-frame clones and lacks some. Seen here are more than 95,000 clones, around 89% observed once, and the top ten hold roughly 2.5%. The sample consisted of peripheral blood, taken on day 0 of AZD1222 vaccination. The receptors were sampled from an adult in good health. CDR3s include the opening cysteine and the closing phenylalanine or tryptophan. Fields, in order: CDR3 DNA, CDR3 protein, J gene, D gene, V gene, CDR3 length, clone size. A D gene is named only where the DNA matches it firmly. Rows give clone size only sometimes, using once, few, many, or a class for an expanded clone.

TGTGCCAGCAGCTTACCCCTCAACCCGCAGTTCTTC CASSLPLNPQFF TRBJ2-1 NA TRBV11-2 12 NA
TGTGCCAGCAGCCCGACAGCCAGCTCTGGAAACACCATATATTTT CASSPTASSGNTIYF TRBJ1-3 NA TRBV11-2 15 NA
TGTGCCAGCTCACAACTTCGGCAGGCCGGAAACACCATATATTTT CASSQLRQAGNTIYF TRBJ1-3 NA TRBV18 15 NA
TGTGCCAGCAGCCGCCCCGGGACATACACAGATACGCAGTATTTT CASSRPGTYTDTQYF TRBJ2-3 NA TRBV5-5 15 NA
TGCGCCAGCAGCCCCTTCGAAGGGGGTAGAGATACGCAGTATTTT CASSPFEGGRDTQYF TRBJ2-3 NA TRBV4-1 15 few
TGCGCCAGCAGCTTGGACAGGGGGCCCACTACATATAGCAATCAGCCCCAGCATTTT CASSLDRGPTTYSNQPQHF TRBJ1-5 TRBD1 TRBV5-1 19 once
TGTGCCAGCAGTTTGGGAGACAGGGGTAATTCACCCCTCCACTTT CASSLGDRGNSPLHF TRBJ1-6 TRBD1 TRBV28 15 NA
TGTGCCAGCAGTTACCGGGTAGTAGGCAATCAGCCCCAGCATTTT CASSYRVVGNQPQHF TRBJ1-5 NA TRBV6-6 15 once
TGCGCCAGCAGTTTTGACAGCGGCCTAGCTAACTATGGCTACACCTTC CASSFDSGLANYGYTF TRBJ1-2 NA TRBV5-1 16 NA
TGCGCCAGCAGTCCAGTCCTAGCGCCCTCCTACGAGCAGTACTTC CASSPVLAPSYEQYF TRBJ2-7 NA TRBV10-2 15 NA
TGTGCCAGCAGCCAAGATACCCTTTTCGCCTACGAGCAGTACTTC CASSQDTLFAYEQYF TRBJ2-7 NA TRBV3-1/TRBV3-2 15 NA
TGTGCCAGCAGCCCACAGGGAGAGGAGACTGAAGCTTTCTTT CASSPQGEETEAFF TRBJ1-1 NA TRBV7-9 14 NA
TGCAGTGCTAGAATTGGGTATGGCTACACCTTC CSARIGYGYTF TRBJ1-2 NA TRBV20-1 11 NA
TGTGCCAGCAGTCTCGGACTAGCAGCGATAGGCGAGCAGTACTTC CASSLGLAAIGEQYF TRBJ2-7 TRBD2 TRBV28 15 NA
TGTGCCAGTAATGGGGGGATGTGGGGCACTGAAGCTTTCTTT CASNGGMWGTEAFF TRBJ1-1 NA TRBV19 14 NA
TGTGCCAGTAGTTTACGCCCACTCGGCACTGAAGCTTTCTTT CASSLRPLGTEAFF TRBJ1-1 NA TRBV19 14 once
TGTGCCAGTGGACAGCCCCAGCATTTT CASGQPQHF TRBJ1-5 NA TRBV25-1 9 once
TGTGCCAGCACTTCGGTGGCCGCAACCCAAGAGACCCAGTACTTC CASTSVAATQETQYF TRBJ2-5 NA TRBV2 15 NA
TGTGCCAGCAGAAGGTCATCTGGAAACACCATATATTTT CASRRSSGNTIYF TRBJ1-3 NA TRBV3-1/TRBV3-2 13 NA
TGCGCCAGCAGCCAAGACAGGCCAGTGGGCAACTATGGCTACACCTTC CASSQDRPVGNYGYTF TRBJ1-2 NA TRBV4-1 16 NA
TGTGCCAGCAGCTTGGCCACTGCGGGGGGCTCCTACAATGAGCAGTTCTTC CASSLATAGGSYNEQFF TRBJ2-1 TRBD2 TRBV5-6 17 NA
TGTGCCAGCAGCCCGGAAGGGGCAGGAGAAGCAACTAATGAAAAACTGTTTTTT CASSPEGAGEATNEKLFF TRBJ1-4 NA TRBV4-2 18 NA
TGTGCCAGCAGCCCGGGGTTGTCCAGCTCCTACGAGCAGTACTTC CASSPGLSSSYEQYF TRBJ2-7 NA TRBV27 15 NA
TGTGCCAGCAGTGTCACCGGGACAGGGACTGGAAACACCATATATTTT CASSVTGTGTGNTIYF TRBJ1-3 TRBD1 TRBV28 16 NA
TGTGCCAGCAGTTACTCGTCAGTTATGGACGAGCAGTACTTC CASSYSSVMDEQYF TRBJ2-7 NA TRBV6-6 14 NA
TGTGCCAGCAGCCCCGCACCGGTTCTAGAAGCTTTCTTT CASSPAPVLEAFF TRBJ1-1 NA TRBV7-2 13 NA
TGTGCCCACTCGGACAGGAGCTATGGCTACACCTTC CAHSDRSYGYTF TRBJ1-2 NA TRBV21-1 12 NA
TGTGCCAGCAGCCCCGGGACCGGGTGGGACACTGAAGCTTTCTTT CASSPGTGWDTEAFF TRBJ1-1 NA TRBV5-6 15 NA
TGTGCCATCAGTACTGGGACAGGGGGGACCTACGAGCAGTACTTC CAISTGTGGTYEQYF TRBJ2-7 TRBD1 TRBV10-3 15 NA
TGTGCCAGCAGCCTACCTGACTCACGGGGGGGGAGGTACAATGAGCAGTTCTTC CASSLPDSRGGRYNEQFF TRBJ2-1 TRBD2 TRBV11-2 18 NA
TGTGCCAGCAGCCAAGGAACGGCAGGGTGGGCCACCGGGGAGCTGTTTTTT CASSQGTAGWATGELFF TRBJ2-2 NA TRBV3-1/TRBV3-2 17 few
TGCAGCGTTGAAAGGGGGGGCGCCGACACTGAAGCTTTCTTT CSVERGGADTEAFF TRBJ1-1 NA TRBV29-1 14 NA
TGCGCCAGCAGCTTTTCCGGGACAGCAACGCAAGAGACCCAGTACTTC CASSFSGTATQETQYF TRBJ2-5 TRBD1 TRBV5-1 16 NA
TGTGCCAGCAGCCAAATGTGGGAGGCAAGTGGAGATACGCAGTATTTT CASSQMWEASGDTQYF TRBJ2-3 NA TRBV14 16 NA
TGCGCCAGCAGCTTGGAAGCCGGGGAAGAGACCCAGTACTTC CASSLEAGEETQYF TRBJ2-5 NA TRBV5-1 14 few
TGTGCCAGCAGCTTAGGGCAGGGAGATAATTCACCCCTCCACTTT CASSLGQGDNSPLHF TRBJ1-6 NA TRBV7-2 15 NA
TGCGCCAGCAGCTTGGAAGGACTTCTCCACAATGAGCAGTTCTTC CASSLEGLLHNEQFF TRBJ2-1 NA TRBV5-1 15 NA
TGTGCCAGCAGCGTAGTGGGGACTAGCGGGAGGTTGGGGGCCTACGAGCAGTACTTC CASSVVGTSGRLGAYEQYF TRBJ2-7 TRBD2 TRBV9 19 NA
TGTGCCATAGCGGACCACACAGATACGCAGTATTTT CAIADHTDTQYF TRBJ2-3 NA TRBV19 12 NA
TGTGCCAGCTGGGGGGATAATTCACCCCTCCACTTT CASWGDNSPLHF TRBJ1-6 NA TRBV2 12 NA
TGCGCCAGCAGTGAGTCGGGTCCCTCAATCTATTCACCCCTCCACTTT CASSESGPSIYSPLHF TRBJ1-6 NA TRBV10-2 16 NA
TGTGCCAGCAGTGTAAGGGGGACCATAGAGACCCAGTACTTC CASSVRGTIETQYF TRBJ2-5 NA TRBV28 14 NA
TGCGCCAGCAGCTTGGCGGGCCGAGAGACCCAGTACTTC CASSLAGRETQYF TRBJ2-5 NA TRBV5-1 13 NA
TGCAGCGTGGGACAGGACTATGGCTACACCTTC CSVGQDYGYTF TRBJ1-2 TRBD1 TRBV29-1 11 NA
TGTGCCAGCAGTGAAGCGTCAGAACATTCACCCCTCCACTTT CASSEASEHSPLHF TRBJ1-6 NA TRBV6-1 14 NA
TGTGCCAGCAGTGCCGGGACCCCCAATGAGCAGTTCTTC CASSAGTPNEQFF TRBJ2-1 NA TRBV28 13 once
TGTGCCAGCAGCTTGGGACAGCGGGGGGAAAACATTCAGTACTTC CASSLGQRGENIQYF TRBJ2-4 TRBD2 TRBV5-4 15 NA
TGTGCCACCAGCAGAGATAGGCAGTACGGGGACGAGCAGTACTTC CATSRDRQYGDEQYF TRBJ2-7 NA TRBV15 15 NA
TGTGCCAGCTCACCACCAGGTTTGCCCCTCCACTTT CASSPPGLPLHF TRBJ1-6 NA TRBV18 12 NA
TGTGCCAGCAGCCCCCGGGGAAACACCATATATTTT CASSPRGNTIYF TRBJ1-3 NA TRBV7-8 12 NA
TGCGCCAGCAGCCGGGAGCCCTACGAGCAGTACTTC CASSREPYEQYF TRBJ2-7 NA TRBV5-1 12 NA
TGTGCCAGCAGTGAGTTTAAGGGGCCTTCACCCCTCCACTTT CASSEFKGPSPLHF TRBJ1-6 NA TRBV6-1 14 NA
TGTGCCAGCAGCTTCGGACTCAACAATGAGCAGTTCTTC CASSFGLNNEQFF TRBJ2-1 NA TRBV7-6 13 NA
TGTGCCAGCTCACGCACGACAGGGTACGGCGACTATGGCTACACCTTC CASSRTTGYGDYGYTF TRBJ1-2 TRBD1 TRBV18 16 NA
TGTGCCATTCAGGGGGAGGGCCGCAATGAGCAGTTCTTC CAIQGEGRNEQFF TRBJ2-1 NA TRBV15 13 NA